The source of this TCR beta chain is a study of cytomegalovirus exposure and HLA in healthy donors. Whole-study findings and limits: Common viral pathogens seemed to be connected with several of the most significant clusters, according to a later analysis. Specific recognition of CMV antigens was confirmed in vitro for a few chains (all CMV-associated). Most sequenced TCRs were rare (though some public TCRs occurred in many donors).

CDR3 size: 13 residues. Germline V gene sequence: CDR1 SNHLY, CDR2 FYNNEI. Trimming stripped 10 bases from V and 2 bases from J, with 12 bases between. This clone was counted a few times. Antigen specificity is unknown. With 60 Vbeta and 13 Jbeta primers, the PCR was carried out. Generated by immunoSEQ multiplex PCR, the TCRdb table keeps only in-frame clones and is missing some. The sample records 90,000 to 110,000 clones, nearly 15% being singletons. The receptor was derived from a female donor in good health and CMV-seronegative. Sequenced material: PBMCs. V usage is TRBV2 and J usage is TRBJ1-3; D possibly corresponds to TRBD1 (6 bases). CDR3 sequence: CATRGGPGNTIYF. CDR3 DNA: TGTGCCACCCGCGGGGGCCCTGGAAACACCATATATTTT. The whole variable domain, remainder taken from reference TRBV2 and TRBJ1-3, is EPEVTQTPSHQVTQMGQEVILRCVPISNHLYFYWYRQILGQKVEFLVSFYNNEISEKSEIFDDQFSVERPDGSNFTLKIRSTKLEDSAMYFCATRGGPGNTIYFGEGSWLTVV.